This T cell receptor beta chain was captured by sequencing in a study of blood T cell repertoires in COVID-19 (dated by TCRdb to 2020 to 2021). A note on the overall study: Samples from collaborators originated in the United States, Italy and Spain and spanned both the acute and convalescent phases of COVID-19. The samples were drawn from two sources: the first 160 participants of the ongoing ImmuneRACE study, and 1,000 to 1,500 subjects contributed by 6 global collaborators. The prospective study material was composed of cDNA or gDNA derived from T cells, B-cell-depleted T cells, or PBMCs. The sample metadata nearly always contained a de-identified subject ID, COVID-19 status, age in years and sex. Where HLA class I and class II types were available, the types were taken from metadata supplied by the sample provider, not from assay-based typing. Deeply sampled blood TCRbeta repertoires from subjects exposed to, actively infected with, or recovered from COVID-19 were included in the dataset. The repertoires were released in a freely available public database intended as a resource for research on the immune response to SARS-CoV-2.

The immunoSEQ Assay, a bias-controlled multiplex PCR, was used to amplify TCRbeta CDR3 regions from genomic DNA. On the authors' methods: Within the assay, amplification of reference gene primers was used to estimate how many nucleated cells each sample contained. To quantify the absolute abundance of each unique TCRbeta CDR3 rearrangement, sequence reads were collapsed and filtered. Productive Simpson clonality was computed per sample as the square root of Simpson's diversity index over productive rearrangements. Drawn from immuneACCESS, this table holds only the in-frame rearrangements with V and J called that TCRdb kept. Clones are partly lost; checked studies trace under half to an unresolved V gene and leave the rest unexplained. V, J and clone size derive from that table, while D and trimming were established from the DNA sequence. This sample is represented by around 300,000 clones; around 91% of them were singletons. The ten biggest clones cover 3.5% to 4.5% of the sample.

Remarks on this clone: What this receptor recognizes is not known. No qualities accompany the bases; no much larger clone lies one base away.

Points the paper makes about the study in general: How much clinical and demographic metadata was included differed by source and by participant, and the metadata was provided uncurated.

Participants in the prospective study were aged roughly 18 to 90 years, lived in about two dozen United States geographic areas, and enrolled through a virtual design. Cohort assignment in the prospective study relied on participant-reported clinical history from a screening survey and a study questionnaire. In the prospective study, whole blood, serum and a nasopharyngeal or oropharyngeal swab were collected from each participant by mobile phlebotomists. Prospective study participants could optionally give additional blood draws and questionnaires over an approximately 2-month period. Blood samples from the prospective study were shipped frozen or at room temperature prior to DNA extraction. Via the germline V gene, CDR1 is MNHEY and CDR2 SVGAGI. Between the V and J ends, shortened by 4 bases and 4 bases respectively, the junction contains 13 bases. The CDR3 runs 14 residues from the cysteine to the phenylalanine. Only the CDR3 portion is preserved as DNA: 42 bases, with reading frame beginning at the first base.

This sequence uses TRBV6-5 and TRBJ1-2, with TRBD1 perhaps the D gene, on 5 matching bases. Sequenced: PBMCs or T cells enriched from blood (not recorded which). The receptor's source is a woman younger than 30 with acute COVID-19. The DNA is TGTGCCAGCAGTTCAGGGCGCAGTTCCTATGGCTACACCTTC. Its amino acids are CASSSGRSSYGYTF.